This TCR beta chain was obtained from a study of blood T cell repertoires in COVID-19. The CDR3 consists of 12 residues. Germline V lookup: CDR1 SGHTS, CDR2 YDEGEE. V was pared by 10 bases and J by 1 base, with 9 bases between. Data came from immunoSEQ multiplex PCR; TCRdb stores just in-frame clones and leaves some out. The profile covers fewer than 350,000 clones, with around 86% appearing a single time and roughly 8.5% taken by the ten largest. The TCR sequence derives from a man between 40 and 49 years old with active or convalescent COVID-19. V gene TRBV5-8 combines with J gene TRBJ1-3; D gene uncertain. Sample: peripheral blood. The CDR3 loop reads CASLRSGNTIYF. DNA of the CDR3: TGTGCCTCCCTGAGGTCTGGAAACACCATATATTTT.